This TCR beta chain was sequenced for a study of T cells after yellow fever vaccination. This clonotype was recorded at least ten times. TCRdb redid the calling of the 5' RACE reads with MiXCR, one entry per CDR3 protein. In the table there are under 250,000 distinct CDR3 sequences, about 3% of which are singletons. The length of the CDR3 is 16 residues. Trimming removed 3 bases from V and 0 bases from J, with 12 bases in between. CDR1 MNHEY and CDR2 SVGEGT come from the germline V gene. The genes are TRBV6-2 or TRBV6-3 and TRBJ2-1; D may be TRBD1 (5 bases). The receptor comes from a man aged 18 to 29 who received the YFV17D yellow fever vaccine. The input for sequencing was CD4+ T cells sorted from PBMCs, taken 10 days after the yellow fever booster vaccination. The CDR3 protein is CASSYRSGSSYNEQFF. CDR3 nucleotides: TGTGCCAGCAGTTATAGGTCAGGGTCCTCCTACAATGAGCAGTTCTTC.